This T cell receptor beta chain originates from a study of OX40 agonist ivuxolimab in advanced cancers. Broader study findings: Blood T cells, both CD4+ and CD8+, expanded clonally by week 6 at 0.1 to 3.0 mg/kg. CD8+ T cells were the subset that, on average, had more expanded clones than CD4+.

Only a few counts were recorded for this clone. Its antigen remains unknown. Method: immunoSEQ multiplex PCR; TCRdb's copy keeps in-frame clones and lacks some. The table lists approximately 100,000 clones, 90% of them singletons. The CDR3 loop spans 13 amino acids. J lost 1 base, V lost 8 bases, and 5 bases had no gene match. Per germline, CDR1 LGHNA and CDR2 YNFKEQ. V gene TRBV4-2 combines with J gene TRBJ2-7; 7 bases fit TRBD1. The source material was CD4+ or CD8+ T cells sorted from blood, sampled in a trial of the OX40 agonist ivuxolimab. The source is an adult with an advanced solid tumor such as melanoma, head and neck, liver or kidney cancer. The DNA for the CDR3 is TGTGCCAGCGCAGGGGGTTCATCCTACGAGCAGTACTTC. Translation: CASAGGSSYEQYF.